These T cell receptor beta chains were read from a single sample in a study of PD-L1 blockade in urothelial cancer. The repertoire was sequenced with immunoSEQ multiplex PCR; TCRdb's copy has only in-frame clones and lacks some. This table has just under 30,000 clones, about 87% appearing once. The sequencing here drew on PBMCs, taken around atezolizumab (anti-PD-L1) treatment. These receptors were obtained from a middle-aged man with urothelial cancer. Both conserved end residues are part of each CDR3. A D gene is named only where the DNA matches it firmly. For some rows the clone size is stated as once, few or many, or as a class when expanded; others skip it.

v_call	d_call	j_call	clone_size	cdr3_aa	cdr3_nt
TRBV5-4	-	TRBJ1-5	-	CASSLGTNSNQPQHF	TGTGCCAGCAGCTTAGGGACAAATAGCAATCAGCCCCAGCATTTT
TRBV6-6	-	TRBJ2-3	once	CASLQGGTDTQYF	TGTGCCAGCCTACAGGGAGGCACAGATACGCAGTATTTT
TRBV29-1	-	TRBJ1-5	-	CSVGGAQQPQHF	TGCAGCGTGGGGGGGGCGCAGCAGCCCCAGCATTTT
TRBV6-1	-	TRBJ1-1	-	CASSGSGDTEAFF	TGTGCCAGCAGTGGATCCGGGGACACTGAAGCTTTCTTT
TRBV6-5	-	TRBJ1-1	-	CASSSSMNTEAFF	TGTGCCAGCAGTTCCTCCATGAACACTGAAGCTTTCTTT
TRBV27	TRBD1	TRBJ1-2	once	CASRKTGLVAGYTF	TGTGCCAGCAGAAAGACAGGGTTAGTAGCGGGCTACACCTTC
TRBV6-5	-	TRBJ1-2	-	CASSYRGESYGYTF	TGTGCCAGCAGTTACAGGGGCGAAAGCTATGGCTACACCTTC
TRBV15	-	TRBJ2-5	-	CATNRQAKETQYF	TGTGCCACCAACAGACAGGCGAAAGAGACCCAGTACTTC
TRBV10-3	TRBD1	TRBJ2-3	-	CAISEFAGTGGADTQYF	TGTGCCATCAGTGAGTTCGCTGGGACAGGGGGCGCAGATACGCAGTATTTT
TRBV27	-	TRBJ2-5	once	CASSPTPMRGETQYF	TGTGCCAGCAGCCCTACGCCCATGAGGGGGGAGACCCAGTACTTC
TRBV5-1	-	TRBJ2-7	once	CASSLDGAAYEQYF	TGCGCCAGCAGCTTGGATGGGGCCGCCTACGAGCAGTACTTC
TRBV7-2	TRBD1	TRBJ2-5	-	CASSQGEETQYF	TGTGCCAGCAGCCAGGGGGAAGAGACCCAGTACTTC
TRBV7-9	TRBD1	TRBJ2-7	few	CASSFFGLGQGTYEQYF	TGTGCCAGCAGCTTCTTTGGTTTGGGACAGGGCACCTACGAGCAGTACTTC
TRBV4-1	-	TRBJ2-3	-	CASSHPGLIQGGLTDTQYF	TGCGCCAGCAGCCACCCAGGGTTGATACAGGGGGGGCTCACAGATACGCAGTATTTT
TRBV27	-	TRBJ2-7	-	CASTSIWGGHYEQYF	TGTGCCAGCACCTCCATTTGGGGGGGGCACTACGAGCAGTACTTC
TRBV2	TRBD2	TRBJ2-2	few	CASRTTGLATGELFF	TGTGCCAGCAGAACAACGGGACTAGCGACCGGGGAGCTGTTTTTT
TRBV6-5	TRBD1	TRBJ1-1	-	CASSYDTGGGTEAFF	TGTGCCAGCAGTTACGACACAGGGGGAGGAACTGAAGCTTTCTTT
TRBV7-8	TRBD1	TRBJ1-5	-	CASSLSGQNQPQHF	TGTGCCAGCAGCTTATCGGGACAGAATCAGCCCCAGCATTTT
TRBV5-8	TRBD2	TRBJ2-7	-	CASSLNTLLTSGPTYEQYF	TGTGCCAGCAGCTTGAACACCCTACTGACTAGCGGGCCTACCTACGAGCAGTACTTC
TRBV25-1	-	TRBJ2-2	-	CASRYGMNTGELFF	TGTGCCAGCAGATACGGGATGAACACCGGGGAGCTGTTTTTT
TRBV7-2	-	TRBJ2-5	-	CASSLETWVGETQYF	TGTGCCAGCAGCTTAGAGACATGGGTGGGAGAGACCCAGTACTTC
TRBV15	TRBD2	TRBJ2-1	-	CATSREGGSSSYNEQFF	TGTGCCACCAGCAGAGAAGGCGGGAGCAGCTCCTACAATGAGCAGTTCTTC
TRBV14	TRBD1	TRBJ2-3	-	CASSFSRRGLGTDTQYF	TGTGCCAGCAGCTTTTCTCGAAGGGGGCTGGGCACAGATACGCAGTATTTT
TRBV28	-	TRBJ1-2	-	CASSLRPGGYGYTF	TGTGCCAGCAGTTTACGCCCGGGAGGCTATGGCTACACCTTC
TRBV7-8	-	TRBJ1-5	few	CASSLASGESQPQHF	TGTGCCAGCAGCTTAGCATCAGGGGAGTCTCAGCCCCAGCATTTT
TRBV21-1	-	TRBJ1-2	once	CASSKEKTAGYGYTF	TGTGCCAGCAGCAAAGAAAAGACAGCAGGCTATGGCTACACCTTC
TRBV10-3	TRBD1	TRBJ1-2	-	CAIRDRGGQDKGYTF	TGTGCCATCAGGGATCGAGGGGGACAGGATAAAGGCTACACCTTC
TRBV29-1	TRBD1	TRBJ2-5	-	CSVDPGTGGLQETQYF	TGCAGCGTTGACCCGGGGACAGGTGGTCTTCAAGAGACCCAGTACTTC
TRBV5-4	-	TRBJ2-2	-	CASNNRRNTGELFF	TGTGCCAGCAACAACAGGAGGAACACCGGGGAGCTGTTTTTT
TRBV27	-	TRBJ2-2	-	CASGPDTNTGELFF	TGTGCCAGCGGGCCTGACACGAACACCGGGGAGCTGTTTTTT
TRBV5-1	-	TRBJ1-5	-	CASSLRGGDQPQHF	TGCGCCAGCAGCTTGAGGGGAGGCGATCAGCCCCAGCATTTT
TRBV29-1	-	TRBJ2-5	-	CSVEAGQETQYF	TGCAGCGTTGAAGCGGGACAAGAGACCCAGTACTTC
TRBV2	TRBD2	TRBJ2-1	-	CASRGLAGGNEQFF	TGTGCCAGCAGGGGACTAGCGGGAGGGAATGAGCAGTTCTTC
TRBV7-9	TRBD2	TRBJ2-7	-	CASSLVGAGAYEQYF	TGTGCCAGCAGCTTGGTAGGAGCGGGAGCCTACGAGCAGTACTTC
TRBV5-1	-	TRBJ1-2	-	CASSPLWEGMNYGYTF	TGCGCCAGCAGCCCCCTCTGGGAGGGGATGAACTATGGCTACACCTTC
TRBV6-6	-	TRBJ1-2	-	CASSYGGHLYTF	TGTGCCAGCAGTTACGGGGGACATCTCTACACCTTC
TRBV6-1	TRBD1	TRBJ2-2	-	CASRGDRGWTGELFF	TGTGCCAGCCGTGGGGACAGGGGATGGACCGGGGAGCTGTTTTTT
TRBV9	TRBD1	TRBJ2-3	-	CASSPRQGTGTDTQYF	TGTGCCAGCAGCCCGCGACAGGGTACCGGCACAGATACGCAGTATTTT
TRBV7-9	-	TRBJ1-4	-	CASSFVQPNEKLFF	TGTGCCAGCAGCTTCGTACAGCCGAATGAAAAACTGTTTTTT
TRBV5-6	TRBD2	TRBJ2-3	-	CASSLVAGGTDTQYF	TGTGCCAGCAGCTTGGTGGCCGGGGGGACAGATACGCAGTATTTT
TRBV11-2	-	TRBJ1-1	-	CASSLGQNTEAFF	TGTGCCAGCAGCCTGGGACAGAACACTGAAGCTTTCTTT
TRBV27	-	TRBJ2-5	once	CASSPYLNQGNQETQYF	TGTGCCAGCAGTCCCTATCTTAACCAGGGCAACCAAGAGACCCAGTACTTC
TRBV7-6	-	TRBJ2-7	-	CASSLRPRDRKGSYEQYF	TGTGCCAGCAGCCTCAGACCGCGCGACAGGAAGGGGTCCTACGAGCAGTACTTC
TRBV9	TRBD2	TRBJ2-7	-	CASSPSGSAAYEQYF	TGTGCCAGCAGCCCTAGCGGGAGTGCCGCCTACGAGCAGTACTTC
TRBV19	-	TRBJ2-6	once	CATHPLTGFGANVLTF	TGTGCCACTCACCCCCTCACGGGATTTGGGGCCAACGTCCTGACTTTC
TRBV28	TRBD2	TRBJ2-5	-	CASRGWLLADQETQYF	TGTGCCAGCAGAGGTTGGTTACTAGCGGACCAAGAGACCCAGTACTTC
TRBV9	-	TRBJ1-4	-	CASSSDSAHEKLFF	TGTGCCAGCAGCAGTGACAGTGCTCATGAAAAACTGTTTTTT
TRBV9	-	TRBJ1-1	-	CASSVGGGGTEAFF	TGTGCCAGCAGCGTGGGGGGGGGAGGCACTGAAGCTTTCTTT
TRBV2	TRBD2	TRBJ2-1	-	CASSEGGRGEQFF	TGTGCCAGCAGTGAAGGGGGGAGGGGCGAGCAGTTCTTC
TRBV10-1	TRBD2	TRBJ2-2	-	CASSPFPGLAEANTGELFF	TGCGCCAGCAGCCCCTTTCCGGGACTAGCGGAGGCGAACACCGGGGAGCTGTTTTTT